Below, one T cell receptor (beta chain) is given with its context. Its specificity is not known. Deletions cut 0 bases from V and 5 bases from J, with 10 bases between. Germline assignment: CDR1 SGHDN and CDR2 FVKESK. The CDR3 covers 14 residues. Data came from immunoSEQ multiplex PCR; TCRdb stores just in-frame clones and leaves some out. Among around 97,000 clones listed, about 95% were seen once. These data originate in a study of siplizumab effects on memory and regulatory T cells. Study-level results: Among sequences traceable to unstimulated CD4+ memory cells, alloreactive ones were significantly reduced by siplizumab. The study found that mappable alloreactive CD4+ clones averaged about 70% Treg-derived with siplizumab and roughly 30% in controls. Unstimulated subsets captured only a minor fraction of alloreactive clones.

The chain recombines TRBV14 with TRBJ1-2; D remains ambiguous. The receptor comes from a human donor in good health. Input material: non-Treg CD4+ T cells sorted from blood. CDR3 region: CASSQDLLSYGYTF. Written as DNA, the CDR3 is TGTGCCAGCAGCCAAGATCTCCTATCATATGGCTACACCTTC.